One and the same sample provided the 26 T cell receptor beta chains below, sequenced in a study of shared clonotypes between healthy human individuals. Sequenced by immunoSEQ multiplex PCR; TCRdb stores in-frame clones only, minus some. The sample has some 680,000 clones, approximately 73% seen once. Sequenced material: memory CD4+ T cells sorted from blood. Noted subset: CD45RA-negative fraction. The source is a woman under 40 in good health.

As DNA, the CDR3 is TGTGCCAGCAGTTCCCTCGACAGAGTCGCCAACGTCCTGACTTTC. Encoded protein: CASSSLDRVANVLTF. The chain joins TRBV5-6 to TRBJ2-6; weak D call: TRBD1 (5 bases). Germline V gives CDR1 SGHDT, CDR2 YYEEEE. This CDR3 is 15 amino acids long. The V and J ends lost 5 bases and 7 bases respectively, with 16 bases between them.

V gene TRBV5-1 combines with J gene TRBJ2-5, with TRBD2 identical over 7 bases. V was clipped by 4 bases and J by 4 bases; unmatched bases: 10. Germline CDR1 reads SGHRS; CDR2 reads YFSETQ. This CDR3 has 15 amino acids. The CDR3 is CASSALGTGGETQYF. DNA for the CDR3: TGCGCCAGCAGCGCGCTGGGGACGGGAGGAGAGACCCAGTACTTC.

Notes on this clone: A much larger clone is a single base away; this may be a read error. This specimen includes other DNA sequences encoding the same CDR3. This chain connects TRBV30 to TRBJ1-1, with a tentative D call TRBD1 (5 bases). This CDR3 spans 18 amino acids. Per the germline V gene, CDR1 is GTSNPN and CDR2 is SVGIG (reference sequence). V was shortened by 5 bases and J by 10 bases, with 35 bases between the two germline ends. The CDR3 sequence is CAWLYTSGLARRPEGAFF. CDR3 coding DNA: TGTGCCTGGTTATACACCTCAGGGTTGGCGAGGCGTCCTGAGGGAGCTTTCTTT.

The CDR3 is CAWSPGGTSYGYTF. CDR3 DNA sequence: TGTGCCTGGAGTCCAGGGGGCACATCATATGGCTACACCTTC. The J gene is TRBJ1-2, the V gene TRBV30, with TRBD1 identical over 8 bases. The CDR3 consists of 14 residues. V was pared by 2 bases and J by 5 bases, with 7 bases of the junction left unmatched. Germline V gene lookup returns CDR1 GTSNPN and CDR2 SVGIG (reference sequence).

The chain is built from TRBV28 and TRBJ1-1; TRBD1 is a possible D gene (6 bases). The V end was cut by 7 bases, the J end by 5 bases, with 17 bases between. Germline V gene data show CDR1 as MDHEN and CDR2 as SYDVKM. This CDR3 region has 14 residues. The CDR3 loop is CASTPTQGRTEAFF. CDR3 bases: TGTGCCAGCACCCCGACCCAGGGGCGGACTGAAGCTTTCTTT.

The chain recombines TRBV28 with TRBJ1-5; a possible D gene is TRBD1 (5 bases). This CDR3 contains 19 residues. V lost 2 bases and J lost 0, with 20 bases in between. Germline CDR1 MDHEN, CDR2 SYDVKM. The CDR3 region is CASSLDGANTFFSNQPQHF. The CDR3 nucleotides are TGTGCCAGCAGTTTAGACGGGGCTAATACCTTTTTTAGCAATCAGCCCCAGCATTTT.

This clone was observed a single time. The chain couples TRBV28 to TRBJ2-6; D gene ambiguous. CDR1 MDHEN and CDR2 SYDVKM come from the germline V gene. The CDR3 has 14 amino acids. Deletions cut 6 bases from V and 3 bases from J, with 9 bases between. CDR3 nucleotide sequence: TGTGCCAGCAGCCCCGGATATGGGGCCAACGTCCTGACTTTC. Amino acid sequence: CASSPGYGANVLTF.

The chain joins TRBV14 to TRBJ1-2; 7 bases agree with TRBD1. The CDR3 contains 16 residues. V lost 1 base to trimming and J lost 0 bases; unmatched junction nucleotides: 5. Germline-derived CDR1 and CDR2 are SGHDN and FVKESK. The CDR3: CASSQVSGTANYGYTF. The CDR3 nucleotides are TGTGCCAGCAGCCAAGTCTCCGGGACAGCTAACTATGGCTACACCTTC.

The V gene is TRBV19, the J gene TRBJ2-3; 14 bases line up with TRBD2. The V segment lost 5 bases and the J segment 6 bases; nucleotides outside the gene matches: 10. CDR1 and CDR2 (germline): LNHDA, SQIVND (reference sequence). The CDR3 consists of 17 residues. The CDR3 DNA is TGTGCCAGTAGTCACCGACTAGCGGGAGGGCCGCGGGATACGCAGTATTTT. Its protein is CASSHRLAGGPRDTQYF.

The chain couples TRBV5-1 to TRBJ2-2; D might be TRBD2 (5 bases). CDR3 length equals 17 residues. Germline assignment: CDR1 SGHRS and CDR2 YFSETQ. Trimming pared 0 bases from V and 4 bases from J, leaving 16 bases between. The CDR3, as DNA: TGCGCCAGCAGCTTGGCCTTGACTACTGATTCCACCGGGGAGCTGTTTTTT. Translated: CASSLALTTDSTGELFF.

The genes are TRBV19 and TRBJ1-5; 7 bases match TRBD1. Trimming at V came to 0 bases and at J to 7 bases, leaving 6 bases not matched to a gene. This CDR3 spans 15 amino acids. CDR1 LNHDA and CDR2 SQIVND come from the germline V gene (reference sequence). Here the CDR3 DNA reads TGTGCCAGTAGTATAGAGGAGGGGGCTTGGCAGCCCCAGCATTTT. Translation gives CASSIEEGAWQPQHF. The variable domain in full, with the rest retrieved from reference TRBV19 and TRBJ1-5, is DGGITQSPKYLFRKEGQNVTLSCEQNLNHDAMYWYRQDPGQGLRLIYYSQIVNDFQKGDIAEGYSVSREKKESFPLTVTSAQKNPTAFYLCASSIEEGAWQPQHFGDGTRLSIL.

This chain joins TRBV6-1 and TRBJ1-4, with D tentatively TRBD1 (5 bases). Germline V lookup: CDR1 MNHNS, CDR2 SASEGT. CDR3 length: 15 residues. The V gene lost 6 bases and the J gene lost 4 bases, with 15 bases spanning the gap. CDR3 bases: TGTGCCAGCAGGGGTGGGGGAAACCTTAATGAAAAACTGTTTTTT. Translated: CASRGGGNLNEKLFF.

This clone was found a few times. The chain joins TRBV19 to TRBJ1-5; 10 bases fit TRBD1. The CDR3 extends over 15 amino acids. Looked up from germline, CDR1 is LNHDA and CDR2 is SQIVND (reference sequence). With 3 bases clipped from V and 6 bases from J, the junction kept 5 bases outside the gene matches. The CDR3 reads CASSIRQGAGQPQHF. CDR3 in DNA: TGTGCCAGTAGTATCAGACAGGGGGCAGGTCAGCCCCAGCATTTT.

V is TRBV5-6 and J is TRBJ2-2; 7 bases are a match to TRBD1. J lost 1 base, V lost 2 bases, and 2 bases had no gene match. The CDR3 length is 15 residues. In germline, CDR1 is SGHDT, CDR2 YYEEEE. DNA for the CDR3: TGTGCCAGCAGCTTTGGGACAGAGAACACCGGGGAGCTGTTTTTT. This codes for CASSFGTENTGELFF.

This chain links TRBV7-9 with TRBJ2-7, with 11 bases fitting TRBD1. Per germline, CDR1 SEHNR and CDR2 FQNEAQ (reference sequence). The trim removed 1 base at V and 6 bases at J, leaving 2 bases unmatched. The CDR3 spans 14 residues. The CDR3 is CASSLGTGGLEQYF. Here the CDR3 DNA reads TGTGCCAGCAGCTTAGGGACAGGGGGCCTCGAGCAGTACTTC. Full variable domain (rest looked up from reference TRBV7-9 and TRBJ2-7): DTGVSQNPRHKITKRGQNVTFRCDPISEHNRLYWYRQTLGQGPEFLTYFQNEAQLEKSRLLSDRFSAERPKGSFSTLEIQRTEQGDSAMYLCASSLGTGGLEQYFGPGTRLTVT.

The V gene is TRBV6-5, the J gene TRBJ2-2; TRBD1 matches 7 bases. CDR1 is MNHEY and CDR2 is SVGAGI in the germline V gene. This CDR3 comprises 15 residues. The ends lost 2 bases at V and 1 base at J; junction bases unmatched: 1. The CDR3 region is CASSYDRVNTGELFF. CDR3 sequence (DNA): TGTGCCAGCAGTTACGACAGGGTGAACACCGGGGAGCTGTTTTTT.

This clone was counted a few times. V gene TRBV5-1 combines with J gene TRBJ2-7; the D is unclear. This CDR3 contains 15 residues. V lost 4 bases to trimming and J lost 5 bases, with 19 bases between them. Germline-derived CDR1 and CDR2 are SGHRS and YFSETQ. The CDR3 DNA reads as TGCGCCAGCAGCCGTGCGGCCGGGCGCGGCGACGAGCAGTACTTC. It yields the protein CASSRAAGRGDEQYF.

V gene TRBV5-1 combines with J gene TRBJ2-1; D gene uncertain. This CDR3 is built from 15 residues. Germline CDR1 is SGHRS and CDR2 is YFSETQ. Trimming shortened V by 3 bases and J by 4 bases, and 14 bases separated the two germline ends. This CDR3 is CASSWTSPEYNEQFF. As DNA, the CDR3 is TGCGCCAGCAGCTGGACGAGTCCAGAGTACAATGAGCAGTTCTTC.

The rearrangement joins TRBV2 to TRBJ1-2, with 7 nucleotides matching TRBD1. The CDR3 is made up of 12 amino acids. Germline lookup yields CDR1 SNHLY and CDR2 FYNNEI. The V segment lost 3 bases and the J segment 7 bases; nucleotides outside the gene matches: 2. Written as DNA, the CDR3 is TGTGCCAGCAGTGAGACAGGGCTTGGCTACACCTTC. Its protein product is CASSETGLGYTF.

V gene TRBV7-2 combines with J gene TRBJ2-3; the D gene is possibly TRBD2 (5 bases). V was cut by 1 base and J by 2 bases, with 7 bases left in between. This CDR3 contains 14 residues. Per the germline V gene, CDR1 is SGHTA and CDR2 is FQGNSA. CDR3 sequence (DNA): TGTGCCAGCAGCTTAGGGAGGAACACAGATACGCAGTATTTT. Encoded protein: CASSLGRNTDTQYF.

V gene TRBV2 combines with J gene TRBJ2-1, with 9 bases that match TRBD2. Germline trimming cut 5 bases from V and 7 bases from J; bases unmatched to any gene: 9. CDR1 is SNHLY, CDR2 FYNNEI, per germline. This CDR3 is built from 15 residues. DNA of the CDR3: TGTGCCAGCAGTCTGTCGAGCGGGAGGTTTAATGAGCAGTTCTTC. This sequence encodes CASSLSSGRFNEQFF.

This chain connects TRBV9 to TRBJ2-3; the match to TRBD1 covers 7 bases. After removal of 4 bases from V and 1 base from J, the junction contained 6 bases not matched to a gene. The CDR3 has 15 amino acids. Germline values: CDR1 SGDLS, CDR2 YYNGEE. The CDR3 DNA reads TGTGCCAGCAGCATACAGGGGACGGGCACAGATACGCAGTATTTT. Translating it yields CASSIQGTGTDTQYF.

The chain carries TRBV5-4 and TRBJ2-7, with 13 bases lining up with TRBD2. Trimming removed 4 bases from V and 4 bases from J; junction bases left unmatched: 8. In germline, CDR1 is SGHNT, CDR2 YYREEE (reference sequence). The CDR3 extends over 16 amino acids. This chain's CDR3 is CASSRGLAGELYEQYF. The CDR3 DNA reads TGTGCCAGCAGCCGAGGACTAGCGGGAGAGTTGTACGAGCAGTACTTC.

This chain connects TRBV6-1 to TRBJ2-1; 12 bases line up with TRBD2. V dropped 6 bases and J dropped 5; count of bases not matched to a gene: 14. The CDR3 has 18 amino acids. Germline V gene lookup returns CDR1 MNHNS and CDR2 SASEGT. CDR3 sequence: CASRERLAGVKLDNEQFF. The CDR3 region has the DNA TGTGCCAGCAGGGAACGACTAGCGGGAGTAAAACTTGACAATGAGCAGTTCTTC.

This clone was seen more than once but under ten times. Different DNA sequences within this sample yield the same CDR3. This rearrangement joins TRBV29-1 to TRBJ1-2; D perhaps matches TRBD1 (6 bases). The CDR3 extends over 12 amino acids. From germline, CDR1 is SQVTM and CDR2 ANQGSEA. Trimming took 6 bases from V and 5 from J, leaving 13 bases between them. CDR3 amino acids: CSVAGQQYGYTF. CDR3 bases: TGCAGCGTAGCGGGACAACAGTATGGCTACACCTTC.

This clone occurred a few times. The genes are TRBV2 and TRBJ1-5; TRBD1 aligns across 8 bases. V was pared by 1 base and J by 2 bases, with 4 bases of the junction left unmatched. The CDR3 spans 16 residues. From germline, CDR1 is SNHLY and CDR2 FYNNEI. CDR3 bases: TGTGCCAGCAGTGAAGGGACAGGGAGGGGCAATCAGCCCCAGCATTTT. Protein sequence: CASSEGTGRGNQPQHF.